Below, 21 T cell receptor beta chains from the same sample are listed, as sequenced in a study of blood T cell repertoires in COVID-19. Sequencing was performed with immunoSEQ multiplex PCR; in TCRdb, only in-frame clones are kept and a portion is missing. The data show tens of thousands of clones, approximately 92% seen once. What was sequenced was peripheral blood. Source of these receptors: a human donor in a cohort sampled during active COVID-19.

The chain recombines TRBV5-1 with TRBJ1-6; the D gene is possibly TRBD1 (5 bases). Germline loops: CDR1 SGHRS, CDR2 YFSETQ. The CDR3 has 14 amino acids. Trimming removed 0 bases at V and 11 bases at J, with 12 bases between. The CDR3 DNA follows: TGCGCCAGCAGCTTGGGACAGAATGGGGCACCCCTCCACTTT. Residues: CASSLGQNGAPLHF.

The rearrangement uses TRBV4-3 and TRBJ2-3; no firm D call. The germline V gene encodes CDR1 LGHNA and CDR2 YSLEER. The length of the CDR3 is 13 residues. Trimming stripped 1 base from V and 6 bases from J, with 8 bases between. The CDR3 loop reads CASSQVLEDTQYF. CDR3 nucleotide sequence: TGCGCCAGCAGCCAAGTCCTCGAGGATACGCAGTATTTT.

CDR3 in DNA: TGTGCCAGCAGGGACGCGGGGGCTGAAGCTTTCTTT. Translated: CASRDAGAEAFF. The genes are TRBV27 and TRBJ1-1; maybe TRBD1 (5 bases). Deletions cut 6 bases from V and 6 bases from J, with 11 bases between. Germline V lookup: CDR1 MNHEY, CDR2 SMNVEV (reference sequence). The CDR3 covers 12 residues.

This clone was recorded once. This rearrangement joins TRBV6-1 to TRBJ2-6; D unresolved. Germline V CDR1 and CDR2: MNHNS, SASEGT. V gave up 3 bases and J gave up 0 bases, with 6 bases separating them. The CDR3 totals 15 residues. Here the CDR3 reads CASSENYSGANVLTF. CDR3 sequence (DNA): TGTGCCAGCAGTGAGAACTACTCTGGGGCCAACGTCCTGACTTTC.

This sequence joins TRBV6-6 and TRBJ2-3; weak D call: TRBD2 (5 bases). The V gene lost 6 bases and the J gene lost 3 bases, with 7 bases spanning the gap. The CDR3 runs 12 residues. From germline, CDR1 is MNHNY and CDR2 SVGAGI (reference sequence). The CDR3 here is CASRTGTDTQYF. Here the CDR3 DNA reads TGTGCCAGCAGGACGGGGACAGATACGCAGTATTTT.

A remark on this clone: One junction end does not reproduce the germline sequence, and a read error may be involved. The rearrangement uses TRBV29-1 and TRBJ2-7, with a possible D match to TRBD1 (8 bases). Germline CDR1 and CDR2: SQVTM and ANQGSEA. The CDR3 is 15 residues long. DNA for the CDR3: TGCAGCGTGGAAGGGGGGGACAGGAGATCCTACGAGCAGTACTTC. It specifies CSVEGGDRRSYEQYF.

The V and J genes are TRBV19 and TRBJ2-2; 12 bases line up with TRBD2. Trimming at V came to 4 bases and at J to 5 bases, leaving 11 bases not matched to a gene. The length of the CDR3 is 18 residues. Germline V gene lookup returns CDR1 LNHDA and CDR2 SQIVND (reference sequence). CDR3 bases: TGTGCCAGTAGTACAATTTTTCGGACTAGCGGGGTAACCGGGGAGCTGTTTTTT. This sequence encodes CASSTIFRTSGVTGELFF.

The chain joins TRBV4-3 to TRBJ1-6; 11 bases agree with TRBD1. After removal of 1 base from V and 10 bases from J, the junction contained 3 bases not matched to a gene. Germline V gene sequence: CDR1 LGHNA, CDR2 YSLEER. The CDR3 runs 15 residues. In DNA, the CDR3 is TGCGCCAGCAGCCAAGGGACAGGGGGCCTCTCACCCCTCCACTTT. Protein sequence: CASSQGTGGLSPLHF.

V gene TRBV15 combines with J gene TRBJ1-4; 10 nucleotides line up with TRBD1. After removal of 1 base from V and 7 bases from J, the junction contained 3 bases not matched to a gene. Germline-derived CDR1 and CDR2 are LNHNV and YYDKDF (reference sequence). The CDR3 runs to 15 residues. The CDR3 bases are TGTGCCACCAGCAGAGCCGGGACAGGGGTTGAAAAACTGTTTTTT. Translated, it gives CATSRAGTGVEKLFF. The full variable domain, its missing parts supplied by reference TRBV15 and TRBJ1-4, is DAMVIQNPRYQVTQFGKPVTLSCSQTLNHNVMYWYQQKSSQAPKLLFHYYDKDFNNEADTPDNFQSRRPNTSFCFLDIRSPGLGDTAMYLCATSRAGTGVEKLFFGSGTQLSVL.

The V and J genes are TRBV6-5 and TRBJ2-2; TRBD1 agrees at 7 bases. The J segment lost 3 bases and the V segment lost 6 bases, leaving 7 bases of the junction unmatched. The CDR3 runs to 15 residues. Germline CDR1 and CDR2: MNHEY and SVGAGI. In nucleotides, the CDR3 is TGTGCCAGCAGCCGAGACAGGGTTGACACCGGGGAGCTGTTTTTT. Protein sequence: CASSRDRVDTGELFF.

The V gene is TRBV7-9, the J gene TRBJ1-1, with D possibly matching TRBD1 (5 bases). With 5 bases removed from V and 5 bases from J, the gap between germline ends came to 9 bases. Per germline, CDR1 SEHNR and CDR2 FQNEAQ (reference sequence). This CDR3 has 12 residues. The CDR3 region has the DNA TGTGCCAGCAGCAAACAGGAAACTGAAGCTTTCTTT. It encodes CASSKQETEAFF. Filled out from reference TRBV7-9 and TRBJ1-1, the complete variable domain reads DTGVSQNPRHKITKRGQNVTFRCDPISEHNRLYWYRQTLGQGPEFLTYFQNEAQLEKSRLLSDRFSAERPKGSFSTLEIQRTEQGDSAMYLCASSKQETEAFFGQGTRLTVV.

The CDR3 coding sequence is TGTGCCAGCAAAGGACAGGGGAACACCGGGGAGCTGTTTTTT. This codes for CASKGQGNTGELFF. This chain connects TRBV2 to TRBJ2-2, with 8 bases aligning to TRBD1. Germline assignment: CDR1 SNHLY and CDR2 FYNNEI. This CDR3 has 14 residues. Trimming took 7 bases from V and 1 from J; bases not matched to a gene: 2.

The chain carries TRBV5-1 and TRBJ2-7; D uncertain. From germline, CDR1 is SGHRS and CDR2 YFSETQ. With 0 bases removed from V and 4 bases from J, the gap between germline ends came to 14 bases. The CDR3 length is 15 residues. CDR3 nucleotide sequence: TGCGCCAGCAGCTTGGTCCTGGGCAGGCTATACGAGCAGTACTTC. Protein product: CASSLVLGRLYEQYF.

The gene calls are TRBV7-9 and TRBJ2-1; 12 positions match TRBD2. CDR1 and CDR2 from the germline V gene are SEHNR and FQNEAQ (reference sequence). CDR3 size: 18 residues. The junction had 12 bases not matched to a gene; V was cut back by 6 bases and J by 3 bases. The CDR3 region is CASSSRLAGDTNYNEQFF. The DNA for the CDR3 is TGTGCCAGCAGTTCGAGACTAGCGGGGGATACTAACTACAATGAGCAGTTCTTC.

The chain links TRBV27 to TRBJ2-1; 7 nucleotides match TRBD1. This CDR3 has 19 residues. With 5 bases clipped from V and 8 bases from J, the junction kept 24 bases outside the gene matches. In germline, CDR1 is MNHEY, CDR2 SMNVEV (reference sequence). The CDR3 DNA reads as TGTGCCAGCAGTCCCCAGGGGGTTCCCCCTTTGAGCTTAGGCGATGAGCAGTTCTTC. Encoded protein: CASSPQGVPPLSLGDEQFF.

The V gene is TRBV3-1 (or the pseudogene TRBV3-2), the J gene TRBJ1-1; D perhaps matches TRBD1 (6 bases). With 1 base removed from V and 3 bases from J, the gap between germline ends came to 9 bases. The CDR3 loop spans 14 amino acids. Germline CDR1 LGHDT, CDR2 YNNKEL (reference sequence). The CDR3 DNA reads TGTGCCAGCAGCCAAGTAGGACAGTACACTGAAGCTTTCTTT. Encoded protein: CASSQVGQYTEAFF.

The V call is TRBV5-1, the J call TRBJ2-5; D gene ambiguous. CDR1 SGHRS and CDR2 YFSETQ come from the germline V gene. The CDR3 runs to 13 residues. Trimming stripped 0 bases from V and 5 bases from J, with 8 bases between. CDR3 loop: CASSLGSLETQYF. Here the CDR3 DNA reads TGCGCCAGCAGCTTGGGTAGTTTGGAGACCCAGTACTTC.

CDR3 sequence: CASKLLAGGGTDTQYF. In DNA form, the CDR3 reads TGTGCCAGCAAACTGTTAGCGGGGGGCGGCACAGATACGCAGTATTTT. This sequence joins TRBV27 and TRBJ2-3; 10 bases fit TRBD2. The CDR3 length is 16 residues. The germline gives CDR1 MNHEY, CDR2 SMNVEV (reference sequence). Unmatched junction bases numbered 8, after V lost 7 bases and J lost 1 base.

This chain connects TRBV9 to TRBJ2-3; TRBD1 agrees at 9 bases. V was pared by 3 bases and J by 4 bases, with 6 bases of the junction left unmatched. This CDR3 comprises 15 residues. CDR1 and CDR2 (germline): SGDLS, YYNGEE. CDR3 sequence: CASSENRDRADTQYF. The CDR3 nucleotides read TGTGCCAGCAGCGAGAACCGGGACAGGGCAGATACGCAGTATTTT.

The DNA of the CDR3 is TGTGCCAGCAGTCAACCGGCCGGGGCTTTCTTT. It translates to CASSQPAGAFF. The V call is TRBV6-6, the J call TRBJ1-1; D is uncertain. V lost 5 bases to trimming and J lost 11 bases, with 12 bases between them. The CDR3 is made up of 11 amino acids. The germline V gene encodes CDR1 MNHNY and CDR2 SVGAGI (reference sequence).

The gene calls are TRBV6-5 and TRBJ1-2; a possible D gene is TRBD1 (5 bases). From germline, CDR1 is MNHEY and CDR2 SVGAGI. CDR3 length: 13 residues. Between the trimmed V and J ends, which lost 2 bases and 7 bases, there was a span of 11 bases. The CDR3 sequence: CASSYRGKGGYTF. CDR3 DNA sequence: TGTGCCAGCAGTTACCGGGGGAAAGGTGGCTACACCTTC.